The 27 T cell receptor beta chains in this list originate from one sample, sequenced in a study of T-cell memory formation after mild COVID-19. TCRdb fed the 5' RACE reads into MiXCR, producing one record per CDR3 protein. The data contain hundreds of thousands of distinct CDR3 sequences, approximately 29% of them singletons. The sample comprised PBMCs or a T cell subset sorted from them (not recorded which). The receptors originated from an adult woman who had mild COVID-19 (a few samples of this study predate the infection). Cell type and time point are not known.

The chain links TRBV4-3 to TRBJ2-5; D ambiguous. Germline CDR1 and CDR2: LGHNA and YSLEER. The CDR3 extends over 16 amino acids. Trimming stripped 0 bases from V and 4 bases from J, with 15 bases between. The CDR3 is CASSQDKGGVGETQYF. CDR3 coding DNA: TGCGCCAGCAGCCAAGATAAAGGTGGTGTAGGAGAGACCCAGTACTTC.

This clonotype was counted only a few times. The chain employs TRBV4-2 and TRBJ1-2; D not certain. CDR1 is LGHNA, CDR2 YNFKEQ, per germline. Between the trimmed V and J ends, which lost 11 bases and 8 bases, there was a span of 30 bases. The length of the CDR3 is 16 residues. In nucleotides, the CDR3 is TGTGCCGCTCAAGAGACCGGGCCGGCTCCGGAGGGAGGCTACACCTTC. Encoded protein: CAAQETGPAPEGGYTF.

This clonotype has ten or more counts. V is TRBV10-3 and J is TRBJ2-5; possibly TRBD2 for D (5 bases). Germline-derived CDR1 and CDR2 are ENHRY and SYGVKD. Trimming removed 2 bases from V and 3 bases from J, with 7 bases in between. This CDR3 contains 13 residues. CDR3 in DNA: TGTGCCATCAGTGAGGTCGGGGAAGAGACCCAGTACTTC. Translation gives CAISEVGEETQYF.

The gene calls are TRBV29-1 and TRBJ2-2; D might be TRBD1 (6 bases). V gave up 5 bases and J gave up 0 bases, with 10 bases separating them. Germline V gives CDR1 SQVTM, CDR2 ANQGSEA. The CDR3 is made up of 14 amino acids. The CDR3 nucleotides read TGCAGCGTTCCCGGGACATCGAACACCGGGGAGCTGTTTTTT. Its protein is CSVPGTSNTGELFF.

V and J are TRBV12-3 or TRBV12-4 and TRBJ2-1; 10 positions match TRBD2. The CDR3 loop spans 16 amino acids. The junction had 6 bases not matched to a gene; V was cut back by 6 bases and J by 1 base. In DNA, the CDR3 is TGTGCCAGCAGGCCCCCGGGACTAGCGTCCTACAATGAGCAGTTCTTC. This codes for CASRPPGLASYNEQFF.

The chain carries TRBV12-3 or TRBV12-4 and TRBJ1-5; 8 nucleotides agree with TRBD1. V gave up 6 bases and J gave up 4 bases; unmatched junction bases: 8. The CDR3 is 15 amino acids. The CDR3 protein is CASRLDRAGNQPQHF. In DNA form, the CDR3 reads TGTGCCAGCAGGCTGGACAGGGCGGGGAATCAGCCCCAGCATTTT.

Only one count was recorded for this clonotype. This chain uses TRBV3-1 with TRBJ1-4, with D unresolved. The CDR3 runs to 13 residues. The V end was cut by 4 bases, the J end by 8 bases, with 11 bases between. Germline V CDR1 and CDR2: LGHDT, YNNKEL (reference sequence). This CDR3 is CASSPPFGEKLFF. The CDR3 nucleotides are TGTGCCAGCAGCCCCCCCTTTGGGGAAAAACTGTTTTTT.

In DNA, the CDR3 is TGTGCCAGCAGCGCAGTCGCGAACACCGGGGAGCTGTTTTTT. This translates into CASSAVANTGELFF. The gene calls are TRBV7-8 and TRBJ2-2; D remains unclear. The CDR3 length is 14 residues. CDR1 is SGHVS and CDR2 is FQNEAQ in the germline V gene. Trimming removed 5 bases from V and 0 bases from J, with 7 bases in between.

The V call is TRBV6-5, the J call TRBJ2-7; the D is unclear. The germline V gene encodes CDR1 MNHEY and CDR2 SVGAGI. V dropped 6 bases and J dropped 3 bases, with 18 bases sitting between them. The CDR3 covers 15 residues. CDR3 protein: CASRPDPGSNYEQYF. Here the CDR3 DNA reads TGTGCCAGCAGGCCGGACCCGGGTTCAAACTACGAGCAGTACTTC.

This clonotype has ten or more counts. The rearrangement uses TRBV5-1 and TRBJ2-3; tentatively, D is TRBD1 or TRBD2 (5 bases each). Trimming removed 0 bases from V and 3 bases from J, with 8 bases in between. CDR3 length: 14 amino acids. Germline assignment: CDR1 SGHRS and CDR2 YFSETQ. The CDR3 bases are TGCGCCAGCAGCTTGGCCGAGGGGACAGATACGCAGTATTTT. This gives the protein CASSLAEGTDTQYF.

This clonotype was observed a few times. The V gene is TRBV7-2, the J gene TRBJ1-4; the D is unclear. CDR3 size: 14 residues. CDR1 is SGHTA, CDR2 FQGNSA, per germline. Trimming removed 5 bases at V and 8 bases at J, with 15 bases between. The CDR3 DNA reads as TGTGCCAGCAGCCCGGCGCCAGCAGGAGAAAAACTGTTTTTT. Translating gives CASSPAPAGEKLFF.

This chain joins TRBV5-6 and TRBJ2-1; D is uncertain. Germline loops: CDR1 SGHDT, CDR2 YYEEEE. Trimming removed 7 bases from V and 0 bases from J, with 14 bases in between. This CDR3 region has 15 residues. The CDR3 loop reads CASAPIKSSYNEQFF. For the CDR3, the DNA is TGTGCCAGCGCACCTATTAAAAGCTCCTACAATGAGCAGTTCTTC. Variable domain in full (rest from reference TRBV5-6 and TRBJ2-1): DAGVTQSPTHLIKTRGQQVTLRCSPKSGHDTVSWYQQALGQGPQFIFQYYEEEERQRGNFPDRFSGHQFPNYSSELNVNALLLGDSALYLCASAPIKSSYNEQFFGPGTRLTVL.

This clonotype was counted only a few times. The chain employs TRBV14 and TRBJ2-1; the D gene could be TRBD1 or TRBD2 (5 bases each). The CDR3 spans 19 residues. The germline gives CDR1 SGHDN, CDR2 FVKESK. V was clipped by 1 base and J by 1 base, with 20 bases between them. CDR3 nucleotides: TGTGCCAGCAGCCAAGGGTGGGGGACCCTCGACGAGTCCTACAATGAGCAGTTCTTC. It is translated as CASSQGWGTLDESYNEQFF.

CDR3 bases: TGTGCCAGCAGCTTCGGTGGAGTACAGGGGGCAGAGCAGTACTTC. Encoded protein: CASSFGGVQGAEQYF. The rearrangement joins TRBV6-1 to TRBJ2-7; TRBD1 agrees at 9 bases. In germline, CDR1 is MNHNS, CDR2 SASEGT. The CDR3 sequence is 15 residues long. The V gene end was trimmed by 6 bases and the J gene end by 7 bases; junction bases not matched to a gene: 13.

V is TRBV5-6 and J is TRBJ2-7, with 8 bases that match TRBD2. This CDR3 is 13 amino acids long. Germline CDR1 SGHDT, CDR2 YYEEEE. J lost 9 bases, V lost 5 bases, and 10 bases had no gene match. CDR3 amino acids: CASRRAGGRGQYF. In DNA form, the CDR3 reads TGTGCCAGCAGACGTGCGGGGGGTCGAGGGCAGTACTTC.

This clonotype appeared a few times. V and J are TRBV6-6 and TRBJ2-7; the match to TRBD1 covers 8 bases. The junction had 12 bases not matched to a gene; V was cut back by 0 bases and J by 5 bases. The CDR3 has 17 amino acids. The V gene's germline CDR1 is MNHNY and CDR2 SVGAGI (reference sequence). The CDR3 bases are TGTGCCAGCAGTTACTCAGGCGGACAGGGAACATTCAACGAGCAGTACTTC. Protein sequence: CASSYSGGQGTFNEQYF.

This chain uses TRBV6-5 with TRBJ1-6, with D unresolved. The length of the CDR3 is 12 residues. Germline V gives CDR1 MNHEY, CDR2 SVGAGI. Trimming stripped 6 bases from V and 10 bases from J, with 10 bases between. Here the CDR3 DNA reads TGTGCCAGCAGGGCCGCTGAATCACCCCTCCACTTT. This translates into CASRAAESPLHF.

V is TRBV12-3 or TRBV12-4 and J is TRBJ2-1; 8 bases are shared with TRBD2. CDR3 size: 15 residues. The V gene end was trimmed by 5 bases and the J gene end by 2 bases; junction bases not matched to a gene: 5. CDR3 bases: TGTGCCAGCAGTGCCGGGAGGGGCCCCTACAATGAGCAGTTCTTC. Its protein product is CASSAGRGPYNEQFF.

The gene calls are TRBV4-2 and TRBJ2-7; weak D call: TRBD2 (6 bases). The CDR3 length is 14 residues. Germline lookup yields CDR1 LGHNA and CDR2 YNFKEQ. Trimming pared 1 base from V and 5 bases from J, leaving 12 bases between. Written as DNA, the CDR3 is TGTGCCAGCAGCCAAGGGAGGGAGATACACGAGCAGTACTTC. Protein product: CASSQGREIHEQYF.

This clonotype was found a few times. The V and J genes are TRBV12-3 or TRBV12-4 and TRBJ2-5, with TRBD1 as a possible D gene (6 bases). CDR3 size: 12 residues. V lost 11 bases, J lost 1 base, and 11 bases lay in between. The CDR3 is CAPTGRQETQYF. CDR3 coding DNA: TGTGCCCCGACAGGCCGCCAAGAGACCCAGTACTTC.

This clonotype appeared a few times. J is TRBJ1-5 and V is TRBV10-3; no clear D. CDR1 ENHRY and CDR2 SYGVKD come from the germline V gene. The V end was cut by 3 bases, the J end by 0 bases, with 12 bases between. The CDR3 is 16 residues long. Here the CDR3 reads CAISEEAVNSNQPQHF. The CDR3, as DNA: TGTGCCATCAGTGAAGAGGCGGTGAATAGCAATCAGCCCCAGCATTTT.

V and J are TRBV5-5 and TRBJ2-1; D perhaps matches TRBD2 (5 bases). This CDR3 has 17 residues. CDR1 is SGHKS, CDR2 YYEKEE, per germline (reference sequence). V was cut by 0 bases and J by 6 bases, with 19 bases left in between. The CDR3 sequence is CASSLALTGMVGNEQFF. The CDR3 bases are TGTGCCAGCAGCTTGGCCCTAACGGGGATGGTGGGCAATGAGCAGTTCTTC.

The V gene is TRBV9, the J gene TRBJ2-5; either TRBD1 or TRBD2 may supply D (5 bases each). This CDR3 contains 14 residues. The V end was cut by 1 base, the J end by 5 bases, with 12 bases between. CDR1 is SGDLS, CDR2 YYNGEE, per germline. CDR3 coding DNA: TGTGCCAGCAGCGTAAGTGGGACGCGGGAGACCCAGTACTTC. Residues: CASSVSGTRETQYF.

This clonotype occurred a few times. The J gene is TRBJ2-1, the V gene TRBV29-1; D is uncertain. The CDR3 extends over 12 amino acids. Germline lookup yields CDR1 SQVTM and CDR2 ANQGSEA. The V gene lost 1 base and the J gene lost 7 bases, with 8 bases spanning the gap. Here the CDR3 DNA reads TGCAGCGTTGAAGGATTAGGGAATGAGCAGTTCTTC. Its protein is CSVEGLGNEQFF.

In its sample, this clonotype was seen a few times. The V gene is TRBV4-1, the J gene TRBJ2-7; TRBD2 might be the D (5 bases). There are 15 residues in the CDR3. Trimming took 4 bases from V and 3 from J, leaving 16 bases between them. The germline V gene encodes CDR1 MGHRA and CDR2 YSYEKL. In DNA, the CDR3 is TGCGCCAGCAGCCCTAGGGTCCTGAGGGACTACGAGCAGTACTTC. It translates to CASSPRVLRDYEQYF.

J is TRBJ2-3 and V is TRBV6-5; D is uncertain. The CDR3 extends over 14 amino acids. Germline V gene sequence: CDR1 MNHEY, CDR2 SVGAGI. The V end lost 3 bases, the J end lost 6 bases, and 13 bases lay between the germline ends. CDR3 in DNA: TGTGCCAGCAGTTATGGTGGTTTTTTCGATACGCAGTATTTT. Protein: CASSYGGFFDTQYF.

V and J are TRBV24-1 and TRBJ2-5, with 12 bases lining up with TRBD2. Trimming at V came to 3 bases and at J to 5 bases, leaving 3 bases not matched to a gene. The CDR3 extends over 15 amino acids. Germline loops: CDR1 KGHDR, CDR2 SFDVKD. The CDR3 DNA sequence: TGTGCCACCAGTGATCGACTAGCGGGAGTCGAGACCCAGTACTTC. The encoded protein is CATSDRLAGVETQYF.